Below, one T cell receptor (beta chain) is given with its context. Its antigen target is currently unknown. No base qualities exist here, and no much larger clone lies one base off it. Enrolling through a virtual design, the prospective study's participants ranged in age from about 18 to 100 years and lived across about two dozen United States geographic areas. To assign participants to cohorts, the prospective study relied on clinical history that participants themselves reported in a screening survey and a study questionnaire. Each participant in the prospective study had whole blood, serum and a nasopharyngeal or oropharyngeal swab collected by mobile phlebotomists. Prospective study participants could optionally give additional blood draws and questionnaires over an approximately 2-month period. Blood samples from the prospective study were shipped frozen or at room temperature prior to DNA extraction.

TCRbeta CDR3 regions were amplified from genomic DNA using the immunoSEQ Assay, a bias-controlled multiplex PCR. On the study's bioinformatics: The number of nucleated cells in each sample was estimated from the amplification of reference gene primers within the assay. To quantify the absolute abundance of each unique TCRbeta CDR3 rearrangement, sequence reads were collapsed and filtered. Productive Simpson clonality was computed per sample as the square root of Simpson's diversity index over productive rearrangements. TCRdb took over this immuneACCESS table, retaining in-frame rearrangements with V and J assigned. Such tables are incomplete; in checked studies, under half of the missing clones stem from an unresolved V gene, and the remainder is unexplained. V and J calls and clone size come straight from that table; D and trimming were deduced from the DNA. The sample data list under 250,000 clones, and approximately 85% of these were observed just once. In total, the top ten clones hold about 8.2% of the sample.

The germline V gene specifies MNHEY as CDR1 and SVGAGI as CDR2. After removal of 6 bases from V and 8 bases from J, the junction retains 9 bases not matched to a gene. The CDR3 contains 15 residues, cysteine and phenylalanine counted. Only the CDR3 region is kept as DNA, spanning 45 bases read in frame from base 1. This sample was included in a study of blood T cell repertoires in COVID-19 (dated by TCRdb to 2018 to 2021). A note on the overall study: The collaborator samples originated in the United States, Italy and Spain and spanned the acute and convalescent phases of COVID-19. The material from the prospective study consisted of cDNA or gDNA derived from T cells, B-cell-depleted T cells, or PBMCs. Subjects who had been exposed to COVID-19, were actively infected with it, or had recovered from it provided the deeply sampled blood TCRbeta repertoires that made up the dataset. The repertoires were released in a freely available public database meant as a resource for research on the immune response to SARS-CoV-2. Samples came from the ongoing ImmuneRACE study (first 160 participants) plus 1,254 subjects from 6 global collaborators. A de-identified subject ID, COVID-19 status, age in years and sex were almost always included in the sample metadata. Where HLA class I and class II types were available, the types were taken from metadata supplied by the sample provider, not from assay-based typing. Broad study findings and their caveats: How much clinical and demographic metadata was included differed by source and by participant, and the metadata was provided uncurated.

The sequence came from a woman in her forties or fifties with acute COVID-19. The sample taken for sequencing was PBMCs or T cells enriched from blood (not recorded which). Recombination joined TRBV6-5 with TRBJ1-6; TRBD1 matches 8 bases in the middle. CDR3 sequence: CASSVTGGTDSPLHF. The DNA reads as follows: TGTGCCAGCAGCGTAACAGGGGGGACCGATTCACCCCTCCACTTT.